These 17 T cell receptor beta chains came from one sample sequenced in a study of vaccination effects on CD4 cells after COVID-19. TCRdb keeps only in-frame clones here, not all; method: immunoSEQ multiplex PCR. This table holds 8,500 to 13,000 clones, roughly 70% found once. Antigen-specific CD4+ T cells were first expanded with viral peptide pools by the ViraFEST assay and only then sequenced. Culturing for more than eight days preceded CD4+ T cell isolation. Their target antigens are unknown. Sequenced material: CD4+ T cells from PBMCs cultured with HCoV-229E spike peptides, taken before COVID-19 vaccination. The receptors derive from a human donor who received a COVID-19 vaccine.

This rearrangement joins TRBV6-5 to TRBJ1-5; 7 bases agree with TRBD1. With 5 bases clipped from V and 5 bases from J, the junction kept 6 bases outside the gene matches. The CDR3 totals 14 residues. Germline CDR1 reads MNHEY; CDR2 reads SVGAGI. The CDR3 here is CASSRRQGHQPQHF. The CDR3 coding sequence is TGTGCCAGCAGTCGTCGACAGGGACATCAGCCCCAGCATTTT.

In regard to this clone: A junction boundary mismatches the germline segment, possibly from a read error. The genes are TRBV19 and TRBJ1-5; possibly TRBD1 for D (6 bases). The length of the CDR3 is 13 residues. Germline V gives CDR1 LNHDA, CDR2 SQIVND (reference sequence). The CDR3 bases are TGTGCCAGTAGTATTGGGGGCAACCAGCCCCAGCATTTT. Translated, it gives CASSIGGNQPQHF.

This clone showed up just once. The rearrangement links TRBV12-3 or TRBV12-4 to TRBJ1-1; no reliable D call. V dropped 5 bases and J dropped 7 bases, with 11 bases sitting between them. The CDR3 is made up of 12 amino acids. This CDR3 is CASSMSYGEAFF. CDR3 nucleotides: TGTGCCAGCAGTATGAGTTACGGTGAAGCTTTCTTT.

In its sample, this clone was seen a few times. The CDR3 here is CASSLHLETGATEAFF. DNA of the CDR3: TGTGCCAGCAGTTTACATCTGGAGACAGGTGCTACTGAAGCTTTCTTT. J is TRBJ1-1 and V is TRBV27; tentatively, D is TRBD1 (6 bases). Germline-derived CDR1 and CDR2 are MNHEY and SMNVEV (reference sequence). The CDR3 contains 16 residues. The V end was cut by 2 bases, the J end by 5 bases, with 18 bases between.

CDR3 in amino acids: CASSGLAGQETQYF. CDR3 nucleotides: TGTGCCAGCTCCGGACTAGCGGGGCAAGAGACCCAGTACTTC. The chain links TRBV7-6 to TRBJ2-5; 12 bases are a match to TRBD2. From germline, CDR1 is SGHVS and CDR2 FNYEAQ. The CDR3 is 14 residues long. V gave up 8 bases and J gave up 2 bases; unmatched junction bases: 3.

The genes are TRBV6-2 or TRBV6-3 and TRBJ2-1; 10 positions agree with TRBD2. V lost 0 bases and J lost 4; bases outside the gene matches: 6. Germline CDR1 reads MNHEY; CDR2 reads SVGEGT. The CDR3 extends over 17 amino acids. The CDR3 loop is CASSYSGLAGVYNEQFF. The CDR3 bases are TGTGCCAGCAGTTACTCAGGGCTAGCGGGGGTGTACAATGAGCAGTTCTTC.

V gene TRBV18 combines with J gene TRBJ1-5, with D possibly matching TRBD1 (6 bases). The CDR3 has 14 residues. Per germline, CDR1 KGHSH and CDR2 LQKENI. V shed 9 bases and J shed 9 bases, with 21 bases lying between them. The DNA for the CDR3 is TGTGCCAGTTCTGAAGGACAGAATGCAGGGCCCCAGCATTTT. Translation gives CASSEGQNAGPQHF.

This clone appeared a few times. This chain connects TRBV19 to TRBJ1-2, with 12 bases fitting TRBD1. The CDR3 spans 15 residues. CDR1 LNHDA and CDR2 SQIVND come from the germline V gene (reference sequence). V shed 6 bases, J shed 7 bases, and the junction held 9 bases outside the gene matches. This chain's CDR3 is CASRDPGQGAGGYTF. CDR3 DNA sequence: TGTGCCAGTAGGGATCCGGGACAGGGGGCTGGTGGCTACACCTTC.

The CDR3 bases are TGTGCCAGCGCATTGAACACTGAAGCTTTCTTT. Protein product: CASALNTEAFF. This chain joins TRBV2 and TRBJ1-1; D uncertain. This CDR3 is built from 11 residues. With 8 bases removed from V and 0 bases from J, the gap between germline ends came to 4 bases. Germline V lookup: CDR1 SNHLY, CDR2 FYNNEI.

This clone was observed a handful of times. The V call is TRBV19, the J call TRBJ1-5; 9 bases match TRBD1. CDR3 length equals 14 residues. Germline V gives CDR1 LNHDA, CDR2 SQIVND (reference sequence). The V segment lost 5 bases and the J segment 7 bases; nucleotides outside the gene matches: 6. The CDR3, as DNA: TGTGCCAGTAGTGCGGGACAGGGCATACAGCCCCAGCATTTT. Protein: CASSAGQGIQPQHF. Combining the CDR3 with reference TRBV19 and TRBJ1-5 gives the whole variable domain DGGITQSPKYLFRKEGQNVTLSCEQNLNHDAMYWYRQDPGQGLRLIYYSQIVNDFQKGDIAEGYSVSREKKESFPLTVTSAQKNPTAFYLCASSAGQGIQPQHFGDGTRLSIL.

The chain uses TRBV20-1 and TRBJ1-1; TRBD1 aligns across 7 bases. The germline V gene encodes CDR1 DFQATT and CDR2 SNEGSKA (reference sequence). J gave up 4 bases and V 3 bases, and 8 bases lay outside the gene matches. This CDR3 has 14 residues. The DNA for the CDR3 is TGCAGTGCTAGTTCCGCAGGGGGGGTCACTGAAGCTTTCTTT. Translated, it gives CSASSAGGVTEAFF.

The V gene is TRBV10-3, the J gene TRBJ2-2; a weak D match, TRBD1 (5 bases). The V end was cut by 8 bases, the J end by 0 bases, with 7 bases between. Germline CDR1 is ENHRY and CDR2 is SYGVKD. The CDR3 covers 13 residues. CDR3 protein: CAIGAANTGELFF. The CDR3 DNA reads TGTGCCATCGGGGCCGCGAACACCGGGGAGCTGTTTTTT.

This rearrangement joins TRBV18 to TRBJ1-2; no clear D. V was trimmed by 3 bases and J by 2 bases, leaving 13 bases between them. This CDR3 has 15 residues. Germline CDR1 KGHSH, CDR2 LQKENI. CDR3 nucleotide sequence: TGTGCCAGCTCACCCGGACCTCCCGCAAACTATGGCTACACCTTC. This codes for CASSPGPPANYGYTF.

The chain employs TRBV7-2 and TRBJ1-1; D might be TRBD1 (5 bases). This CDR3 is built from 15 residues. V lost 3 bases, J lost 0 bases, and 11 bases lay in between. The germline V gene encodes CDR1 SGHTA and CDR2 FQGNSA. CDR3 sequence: CASSFYQGMNTEAFF. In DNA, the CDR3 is TGTGCCAGCAGCTTCTATCAGGGTATGAACACTGAAGCTTTCTTT.

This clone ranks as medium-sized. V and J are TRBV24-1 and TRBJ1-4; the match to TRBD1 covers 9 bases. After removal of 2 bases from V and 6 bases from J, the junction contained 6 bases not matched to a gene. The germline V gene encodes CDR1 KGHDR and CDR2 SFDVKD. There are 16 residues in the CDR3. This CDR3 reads CATSDSPGQGDEKLFF. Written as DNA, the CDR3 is TGTGCCACCAGTGATTCGCCGGGACAGGGAGATGAAAAACTGTTTTTT.

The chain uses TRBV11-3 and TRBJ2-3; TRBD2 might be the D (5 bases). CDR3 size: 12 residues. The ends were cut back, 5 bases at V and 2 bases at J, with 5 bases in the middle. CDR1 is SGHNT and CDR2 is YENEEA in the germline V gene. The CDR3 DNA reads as TGTGCCAGCAGCCTAGCCACAGATACGCAGTATTTT. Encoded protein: CASSLATDTQYF.

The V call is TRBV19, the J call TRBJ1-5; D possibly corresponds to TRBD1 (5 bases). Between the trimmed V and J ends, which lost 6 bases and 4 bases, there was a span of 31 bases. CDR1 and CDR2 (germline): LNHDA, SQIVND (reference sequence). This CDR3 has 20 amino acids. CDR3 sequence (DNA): TGTGCCAGTAGATTTCAAAACACCAGAGGACCCCTACGGACAAATCAGCCCCAGCATTTT. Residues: CASRFQNTRGPLRTNQPQHF.